These T cell receptor beta chains were read from a single sample in a study of cytomegalovirus exposure and HLA in healthy donors. The protocol was immunoSEQ multiplex PCR, while the TCRdb copy is restricted to in-frame clones and leaves out a portion. Of about 150,000 clones in the sample, about 80% are singletons; the top ten hold about an eighth. Sequencing used PBMCs. The source is a man aged 35 to 55 in good health and CMV-seropositive. CDR3s include the opening cysteine and the closing phenylalanine or tryptophan. The D gene is left open where the match is weak. Size values are once, few and many counts, or a class for expanded clones, and some rows have none.

DNA: TGTGCCACCACCCCGACTAGCGGCACAGATACGCAGTATTTT; CDR3: CATTPTSGTDTQYF; length: 14; D: TRBD2; J: TRBJ2-3; size: once; V: TRBV15
DNA: TGTGCCAGCAGCGTCCTTCCGAACACCGGGGAGCTGTTTTTT; CDR3: CASSVLPNTGELFF; length: 14; D: NA; J: TRBJ2-2; size: few; V: TRBV9
DNA: TGTGCCAGCATCAGGTCGGCTAGCGGGGGGCCTCGGGGCAATGAGCAGTTCTTC; CDR3: CASIRSASGGPRGNEQFF; length: 18; D: TRBD2; J: TRBJ2-1; size: NA; V: TRBV6-4
DNA: TGTGCCTGGTCCAAAGGGGGCAGGGGGACAGATACGCAGTATTTT; CDR3: CAWSKGGRGTDTQYF; length: 15; D: TRBD1; J: TRBJ2-3; size: NA; V: TRBV30
DNA: TGTGCCAGCAGCGCCGCCGTCGGACTCCATGGCTACACCTTC; CDR3: CASSAAVGLHGYTF; length: 14; D: NA; J: TRBJ1-2; size: once; V: TRBV9
DNA: TGTGCCAGCAGCTTAGGCCCTCATAGCGACACAGATACGCAGTATTTT; CDR3: CASSLGPHSDTDTQYF; length: 16; D: NA; J: TRBJ2-3; size: few; V: TRBV7-3
DNA: TGTGCCATCAGGGACCCTAGCGGGAGGGCCTCAGATACGCAGTATTTT; CDR3: CAIRDPSGRASDTQYF; length: 16; D: TRBD2; J: TRBJ2-3; size: NA; V: TRBV10-3
DNA: TGTGCCAGCACCCCGACTAGTTTTGTTGGAGATACGCAGTATTTT; CDR3: CASTPTSFVGDTQYF; length: 15; D: NA; J: TRBJ2-3; size: few; V: TRBV6-5
DNA: TGTGCCAGCGGGGGGGCACAGGGGGCCAGATCTGGGGCCAACGTCCTGACTTTC; CDR3: CASGGAQGARSGANVLTF; length: 18; D: TRBD1; J: TRBJ2-6; size: NA; V: TRBV28
DNA: TGTGCCAGCAGTTTACGAGACTCCCCGGGACAGGGTGGCTATGGCTACACCTTC; CDR3: CASSLRDSPGQGGYGYTF; length: 18; D: TRBD1; J: TRBJ1-2; size: NA; V: TRBV27
DNA: TGTGCCAGCAGCCGGGACAGGGGACTAGGATCCTACGAGCAGTACTTC; CDR3: CASSRDRGLGSYEQYF; length: 16; D: TRBD1; J: TRBJ2-7; size: NA; V: TRBV6-8
DNA: TGTGCCAGCTCCCCGGGGTATCCCACAGATACGCAGTATTTT; CDR3: CASSPGYPTDTQYF; length: 14; D: NA; J: TRBJ2-3; size: once; V: TRBV18
DNA: TGCGCCAGCAGCTTGGGGACAGGTCTAGTTGGAAACACCATATATTTT; CDR3: CASSLGTGLVGNTIYF; length: 16; D: TRBD1; J: TRBJ1-3; size: NA; V: TRBV5-1
DNA: TGCAGCGTTAGGTGGGGCCAGCTAACCTACGAGCAGTACTTC; CDR3: CSVRWGQLTYEQYF; length: 14; D: NA; J: TRBJ2-7; size: NA; V: TRBV29-1
DNA: TGTGCCAGCAGCTTAGGACAACCCTCCGAGCAGTACTTC; CDR3: CASSLGQPSEQYF; length: 13; D: NA; J: TRBJ2-7; size: NA; V: TRBV7-2
DNA: TGTGCCAGCAGCCAGATCGTCCCAGGGGGAGCGGATCGATACGAGCAGTACTTC; CDR3: CASSQIVPGGADRYEQYF; length: 18; D: TRBD1; J: TRBJ2-7; size: NA; V: TRBV14
DNA: TGTGCCAGCAGCGTAGGTTCCACTACCTACGAGCAGTACTTC; CDR3: CASSVGSTTYEQYF; length: 14; D: NA; J: TRBJ2-7; size: NA; V: TRBV9
DNA: TGTGCCAGCAGGTCCTCCGGACTAGCGGGAGTAGCTCAGTACTTC; CDR3: CASRSSGLAGVAQYF; length: 15; D: TRBD2; J: TRBJ2-5; size: NA; V: TRBV28
DNA: TGTGCCAGCAGCTTCCCCGGGACAGGGACTGACGAGCAGTACTTC; CDR3: CASSFPGTGTDEQYF; length: 15; D: TRBD1; J: TRBJ2-7; size: NA; V: TRBV5-8
DNA: TGCAGCGTTGATATCCAGGGGTACGAGCAGTACTTC; CDR3: CSVDIQGYEQYF; length: 12; D: NA; J: TRBJ2-7; size: NA; V: TRBV29-1
DNA: TGTGCCAGCAGCCCGAGGACAGGGGAGGACACTGAAGCTTTCTTT; CDR3: CASSPRTGEDTEAFF; length: 15; D: TRBD1; J: TRBJ1-1; size: once; V: TRBV5-4
DNA: TGTGCCAGCAGCAAAGAAGCGTCCTACAATGAGCAGTTCTTC; CDR3: CASSKEASYNEQFF; length: 14; D: NA; J: TRBJ2-1; size: few; V: TRBV21-1
DNA: TGTGCCAGTAGTATTGGGAGCACGGTGTCCTATGGCTACACCTTC; CDR3: CASSIGSTVSYGYTF; length: 15; D: NA; J: TRBJ1-2; size: NA; V: TRBV19
DNA: TGTGCCAGCAGTTCCCAGGGGTTCCAGCCCCAGCATTTT; CDR3: CASSSQGFQPQHF; length: 13; D: NA; J: TRBJ1-5; size: NA; V: TRBV6-5
DNA: TGTGCCAGCAGTTTCGGTCAGGGGTACACCGGGGAGCTGTTTTTT; CDR3: CASSFGQGYTGELFF; length: 15; D: NA; J: TRBJ2-2; size: NA; V: TRBV6-6
DNA: TGTGCCACAGATCCACGGTATGAGCAGTTCTTC; CDR3: CATDPRYEQFF; length: 11; D: NA; J: TRBJ2-1; size: NA; V: TRBV15
DNA: TGTGCCAGCTCACAAACTAGCGGGAGGGAGAATGAGCAGTTCTTC; CDR3: CASSQTSGRENEQFF; length: 15; D: TRBD2; J: TRBJ2-1; size: once; V: TRBV18
DNA: TGTGCCAGCAGCCCCGGGGTCGGCTCCTACAATGAGCAGTTCTTC; CDR3: CASSPGVGSYNEQFF; length: 15; D: NA; J: TRBJ2-1; size: NA; V: TRBV9
DNA: TGCGCCAGCAGCCCTAACCCGGACTCCACAGATACGCAGTATTTT; CDR3: CASSPNPDSTDTQYF; length: 15; D: NA; J: TRBJ2-3; size: few; V: TRBV4-3
DNA: TGTGCCAGCAGCGCCGAGGCCGGAAACACCATATATTTT; CDR3: CASSAEAGNTIYF; length: 13; D: NA; J: TRBJ1-3; size: NA; V: TRBV9
DNA: TGCGCCAGCAGCTTCGGGGGTACGGGAGGAGAGACCCAGTACTTC; CDR3: CASSFGGTGGETQYF; length: 15; D: TRBD2; J: TRBJ2-5; size: NA; V: TRBV5-1
DNA: TGCGCCAGCAGCTTGGTGGAACAGGGTTTCGTTTCCTACGAGCAGTACTTC; CDR3: CASSLVEQGFVSYEQYF; length: 17; D: NA; J: TRBJ2-7; size: once; V: TRBV5-1
DNA: TGCGCCAGCAGTGTCGACAGGGCTCCCACCGGGGAGCTGTTTTTT; CDR3: CASSVDRAPTGELFF; length: 15; D: TRBD1; J: TRBJ2-2; size: NA; V: TRBV10-1
DNA: TGTGCCAGCAGCAGTGGACTGTCCACAGATACGCAGTATTTT; CDR3: CASSSGLSTDTQYF; length: 14; D: NA; J: TRBJ2-3; size: NA; V: TRBV5-4
DNA: TGTGCCAGCAGTTCGTTTGCAGGGTTGGGCAATGAGCAGTTCTTC; CDR3: CASSSFAGLGNEQFF; length: 15; D: NA; J: TRBJ2-1; size: NA; V: TRBV28
DNA: TGTGCCAGTAGCATGAGGGAGGGCGACGAGCAGTACTTC; CDR3: CASSMREGDEQYF; length: 13; D: TRBD2; J: TRBJ2-7; size: NA; V: TRBV19
DNA: TGCAGCGCTGGGCACGGTGAAAAACTGTTTTTT; CDR3: CSAGHGEKLFF; length: 11; D: NA; J: TRBJ1-4; size: NA; V: TRBV29-1
DNA: TGTGCCAGCAGCGTAGCGAACTATGGCTACACCTTC; CDR3: CASSVANYGYTF; length: 12; D: NA; J: TRBJ1-2; size: NA; V: TRBV9
DNA: TGTGCCAGCAGTTTAACGGGAGGGCCAGATACGCAGTATTTT; CDR3: CASSLTGGPDTQYF; length: 14; D: TRBD2; J: TRBJ2-3; size: NA; V: TRBV27
DNA: TGTGCCAGCAGTGATTGGCTAGCGGAGGGCACCGGGGAGCTGTTTTTT; CDR3: CASSDWLAEGTGELFF; length: 16; D: TRBD2; J: TRBJ2-2; size: NA; V: TRBV25-1
DNA: TGTGCCAGCACGCTAACTAGCTCAGTCTACAATGAGCAGTTCTTC; CDR3: CASTLTSSVYNEQFF; length: 15; D: NA; J: TRBJ2-1; size: few; V: TRBV7-6
DNA: TGTGCCAGCAAGGCGGGTGCCACCTACGAGCAGTACTTC; CDR3: CASKAGATYEQYF; length: 13; D: NA; J: TRBJ2-7; size: NA; V: TRBV27
DNA: TGTGCCAGCAGTCTTTATACAGGGAACACTGAAGCTTTCTTT; CDR3: CASSLYTGNTEAFF; length: 14; D: NA; J: TRBJ1-1; size: NA; V: TRBV6-6
DNA: TGCGCCAGCAGCCAGGACAGGGAGAGATACAAGTTT; CDR3: CASSQDRERYKF; length: 12; D: TRBD1; J: TRBJ1-1; size: NA; V: TRBV4-3
DNA: TGTGCCAGCAGCCGACAGGGTCTTTCTGGAAACACCATATATTTT; CDR3: CASSRQGLSGNTIYF; length: 15; D: TRBD1; J: TRBJ1-3; size: NA; V: TRBV5-4